In this sample, the clone carrying this T cell receptor (beta chain) turned up a few times. It was with unique molecular identifiers that the TCRbeta library was prepared. TCRdb reprocessed the PCR reads with MiXCR, giving one entry per CDR3 protein. The data show just under 550,000 distinct CDR3 sequences, about 18% seen once. The data were taken from a study of T-cell reconstitution after alpha-beta-depleted transplantation in children. Sequencing used PBMCs from the stem cell graft donor, obtained from the stem cell graft. The receptor's source is a human donor who donated a stem cell graft to a child with acute lymphoblastic leukemia.

CDR3 protein: CASTVTGGGNTIYF. The CDR3 nucleotides are TGTGCCAGCACCGTGACAGGGGGTGGAAACACCATATATTTT. The J gene is TRBJ1-3, the V gene TRBV7-9; 9 bases agree with TRBD1. Germline V gives CDR1 SEHNR, CDR2 FQNEAQ (reference sequence). The CDR3 extends over 14 amino acids. The V gene end was trimmed by 7 bases and the J gene end by 3 bases; junction bases not matched to a gene: 4.